Listed below are T cell receptor beta chains from one sample, sequenced in a study of brain T cells in children with intractable seizures. TCRdb keeps only in-frame clones here, not all; method: immunoSEQ multiplex PCR. The sample shows about 340,000 clones, over 90% of them seen only once. The sequencing used peripheral blood, collected roughly 5 months after surgery. These receptors were obtained from a boy in the first two years of life with tuberous sclerosis and intractable seizures. The CDR3 runs from the conserved cysteine through the conserved F or W. A D gene is named only where the DNA matches it firmly. Some rows mark clone size as missing; the rest say once, few, many or name a class of expanded clone.

D gene: TRBD1
CDR3 length: 13
J gene: TRBJ2-7
clone size: NA
V gene: TRBV27
CDR3 DNA: TGTGCCAGCAGTTTGACAGGGGGCTACGAGCAGTACTTC
CDR3 protein: CASSLTGGYEQYF

D gene: TRBD2
CDR3 length: 17
J gene: TRBJ2-2
clone size: NA
V gene: TRBV24-1
CDR3 DNA: TGTGCCACCAGTGACCTCGGACTAGCGGGATGGGGCGGGGAGCTGTTTTTT
CDR3 protein: CATSDLGLAGWGGELFF

D gene: TRBD2
CDR3 length: 13
J gene: TRBJ2-1
clone size: NA
V gene: TRBV27
CDR3 DNA: TGTGCAACGGGGACTAGCGCGTACAATGAGCAGTTCTTC
CDR3 protein: CATGTSAYNEQFF

D gene: NA
CDR3 length: 18
J gene: TRBJ2-6
clone size: NA
V gene: TRBV7-9
CDR3 DNA: TGTGCCAGCAGCTACCTCGGTAGGGCGAGCTCTGGGGCCAACGTCCTGACTTTC
CDR3 protein: CASSYLGRASSGANVLTF

D gene: NA
CDR3 length: 14
J gene: TRBJ1-2
clone size: many
V gene: TRBV11-2
CDR3 DNA: TGTGCCAGCAGCCGTACTAGTATTAACTATGGCTACACCTTC
CDR3 protein: CASSRTSINYGYTF

D gene: NA
CDR3 length: 13
J gene: TRBJ2-7
clone size: NA
V gene: TRBV19
CDR3 DNA: TGTGCCAGTAACAGACCGGGGACCTACGAGCAGTACTTC
CDR3 protein: CASNRPGTYEQYF

D gene: NA
CDR3 length: 12
J gene: TRBJ2-4
clone size: once
V gene: TRBV27
CDR3 DNA: TGTGCCAGCAGCCCCTCGGGTGGCATTCAGTACTTC
CDR3 protein: CASSPSGGIQYF

D gene: TRBD1
CDR3 length: 16
J gene: TRBJ2-5
clone size: NA
V gene: TRBV7-2
CDR3 DNA: TGTGCCAGCAGTCCCGACCCGGGACAGCGGTACGAGACCCAGTACTTC
CDR3 protein: CASSPDPGQRYETQYF

D gene: NA
CDR3 length: 15
J gene: TRBJ1-6
clone size: NA
V gene: TRBV28
CDR3 DNA: TGTGCCAGCAGCTCGGGGAAGGGAATAACTTCACCCCTCCACTTT
CDR3 protein: CASSSGKGITSPLHF

D gene: TRBD1
CDR3 length: 15
J gene: TRBJ2-7
clone size: NA
V gene: TRBV4-1
CDR3 DNA: TGCGCCAGCAGCCCTCGGACAGGGGGCACTTACGAGCAGTACTTC
CDR3 protein: CASSPRTGGTYEQYF

D gene: NA
CDR3 length: 19
J gene: TRBJ2-4
clone size: NA
V gene: TRBV5-4
CDR3 DNA: TGTGCCAGCAGCTTTAAGCAGGGGTCTTCGAATATAGCCAAAAACATTCAGTACTTC
CDR3 protein: CASSFKQGSSNIAKNIQYF

D gene: TRBD2
CDR3 length: 15
J gene: TRBJ2-5
clone size: NA
V gene: TRBV7-2
CDR3 DNA: TGTGCCAGCAGCTTGCTTGGCGGGAGGGTAGAGACCCAGTACTTC
CDR3 protein: CASSLLGGRVETQYF

D gene: NA
CDR3 length: 12
J gene: TRBJ1-6
clone size: NA
V gene: TRBV5-8
CDR3 DNA: TGTGCCAGCAGCTTCCGGACAGTGGAATTCCACTTT
CDR3 protein: CASSFRTVEFHF

D gene: NA
CDR3 length: 13
J gene: TRBJ1-5
clone size: NA
V gene: TRBV11-3
CDR3 DNA: TGTGCCAGCAGCTTAGGGCGGGGGCAGCCCCAGCATTTT
CDR3 protein: CASSLGRGQPQHF

D gene: NA
CDR3 length: 12
J gene: TRBJ1-2
clone size: NA
V gene: TRBV19
CDR3 DNA: TGTGCCAGTAGTACCCCGGCTGGTGGCTACACCTTC
CDR3 protein: CASSTPAGGYTF

D gene: TRBD1
CDR3 length: 16
J gene: TRBJ2-3
clone size: once
V gene: TRBV30
CDR3 DNA: TGTGCCTGGACCTCCGGGACAGGGTTTGATACAGATACGCAGTATTTT
CDR3 protein: CAWTSGTGFDTDTQYF

D gene: NA
CDR3 length: 17
J gene: TRBJ1-3
clone size: NA
V gene: TRBV7-9
CDR3 DNA: TGTGCCAGCAGCTTAGAATACGGAGTTGGATCTGGAAACACCATATATTTT
CDR3 protein: CASSLEYGVGSGNTIYF

D gene: TRBD2
CDR3 length: 16
J gene: TRBJ2-1
clone size: NA
V gene: TRBV11-2
CDR3 DNA: TGTGCCAGCAGCTTAGTGGCGGGAGGGCCCTTTAATGAGCAGTTCTTC
CDR3 protein: CASSLVAGGPFNEQFF

D gene: NA
CDR3 length: 12
J gene: TRBJ2-3
clone size: once
V gene: TRBV7-9
CDR3 DNA: TGTGCCAGCAGCCTGGGAGTAGATACGCAGTATTTT
CDR3 protein: CASSLGVDTQYF

D gene: NA
CDR3 length: 15
J gene: TRBJ1-1
clone size: NA
V gene: TRBV18
CDR3 DNA: TGTGCCAGCTCACCTGGGGGACTACTGAACACTGAAGCTTTCTTT
CDR3 protein: CASSPGGLLNTEAFF

D gene: NA
CDR3 length: 16
J gene: TRBJ1-5
clone size: NA
V gene: TRBV7-9
CDR3 DNA: TGTGCCAGCAGCTCGACGACCCTGACAGGCAATCAGCCCCAGCATTTT
CDR3 protein: CASSSTTLTGNQPQHF

D gene: NA
CDR3 length: 13
J gene: TRBJ2-1
clone size: NA
V gene: TRBV2
CDR3 DNA: TGTGCCAGCAGGGGTAGCTCCTACAATGAGCAGTTCTTC
CDR3 protein: CASRGSSYNEQFF

D gene: TRBD2
CDR3 length: 16
J gene: TRBJ2-2
clone size: NA
V gene: TRBV4-2
CDR3 DNA: TGTGCCAGCAGCCCTGAGGTAGCGGGAGACACCGGGGAGCTGTTTTTT
CDR3 protein: CASSPEVAGDTGELFF

D gene: NA
CDR3 length: 15
J gene: TRBJ1-2
clone size: NA
V gene: TRBV18
CDR3 DNA: TGTGCCAGCTCACCACCCTTACAGGGATTGAACGGCTACACCTTC
CDR3 protein: CASSPPLQGLNGYTF

D gene: TRBD1
CDR3 length: 15
J gene: TRBJ1-2
clone size: NA
V gene: TRBV7-9
CDR3 DNA: TGTGCCAGCAGCTTAGCGGGACAGGCCAACTATGGCTACACCTTC
CDR3 protein: CASSLAGQANYGYTF

D gene: TRBD1
CDR3 length: 13
J gene: TRBJ1-1
clone size: NA
V gene: TRBV4-1
CDR3 DNA: TGCGCCAGCAGCCAGGGACAGTCGACTGAAGCTTTCTTT
CDR3 protein: CASSQGQSTEAFF

D gene: NA
CDR3 length: 13
J gene: TRBJ1-2
clone size: NA
V gene: TRBV6-4
CDR3 DNA: TGTGCCAGCAGTTCGGGGAGGAACTATGGCTACACCTTC
CDR3 protein: CASSSGRNYGYTF

D gene: TRBD2
CDR3 length: 14
J gene: TRBJ2-5
clone size: once
V gene: TRBV2
CDR3 DNA: TGTGCCAGCAGCGGACTAGCTAAGACAGAGACCCAGTACTTC
CDR3 protein: CASSGLAKTETQYF

D gene: NA
CDR3 length: 14
J gene: TRBJ1-1
clone size: NA
V gene: TRBV14
CDR3 DNA: TGTGCCAGCAGCACTTCGGCAGGGAGCACTGAAGCTTTCTTT
CDR3 protein: CASSTSAGSTEAFF

D gene: NA
CDR3 length: 13
J gene: TRBJ1-2
clone size: NA
V gene: TRBV27
CDR3 DNA: TGTGCCAGCAGTTTTCAGGGAAACTATGGCTACACCTTC
CDR3 protein: CASSFQGNYGYTF

D gene: NA
CDR3 length: 12
J gene: TRBJ1-4
clone size: once
V gene: TRBV6-6
CDR3 DNA: TGTGCCAGCAGTTCATATAGGGAAAAACTGTTTTTT
CDR3 protein: CASSSYREKLFF

D gene: NA
CDR3 length: 14
J gene: TRBJ1-3
clone size: NA
V gene: TRBV7-9
CDR3 DNA: TGTGCCAGCAGCTCGCACAGGGAGGGAAACACCATATATTTT
CDR3 protein: CASSSHREGNTIYF

D gene: NA
CDR3 length: 11
J gene: TRBJ2-7
clone size: NA
V gene: TRBV13
CDR3 DNA: TGTGCCAGCAGCTTAGGGGGCGAGCAGTACTTC
CDR3 protein: CASSLGGEQYF

D gene: TRBD2
CDR3 length: 13
J gene: TRBJ2-1
clone size: NA
V gene: TRBV30
CDR3 DNA: TGTGCCTGGTTCGGGGGGGCGAAAGATGAGCAGTTCTTC
CDR3 protein: CAWFGGAKDEQFF

D gene: NA
CDR3 length: 12
J gene: TRBJ1-5
clone size: NA
V gene: TRBV5-6
CDR3 DNA: TGTGCCAGCAGCCGTGGCATAGGGCCCCAGCATTTT
CDR3 protein: CASSRGIGPQHF

D gene: NA
CDR3 length: 11
J gene: TRBJ1-1
clone size: NA
V gene: TRBV5-4
CDR3 DNA: TGTGCCAGCAGTAGGGGGGGTGAAGCTTTCTTT
CDR3 protein: CASSRGGEAFF

D gene: NA
CDR3 length: 16
J gene: TRBJ1-2
clone size: NA
V gene: TRBV7-2
CDR3 DNA: TGTGCCAGCAGCTTACGGGACCTGCGAAACAGCTATGGCTACACCTTC
CDR3 protein: CASSLRDLRNSYGYTF

D gene: TRBD1
CDR3 length: 16
J gene: TRBJ2-7
clone size: few
V gene: TRBV4-2
CDR3 DNA: TGTGCCAGCGGCGGGACAGGGGCTACTACTCCCTACGAGCAGTACTTC
CDR3 protein: CASGGTGATTPYEQYF

D gene: NA
CDR3 length: 11
J gene: TRBJ2-7
clone size: NA
V gene: TRBV30
CDR3 DNA: TGTGCCTGGAGTGTACCCTACGAGCAGTACTTC
CDR3 protein: CAWSVPYEQYF

D gene: NA
CDR3 length: 15
J gene: TRBJ2-1
clone size: NA
V gene: TRBV6-6
CDR3 DNA: TGTGCCAGCAGTTCCCTCTGGGCCACCTACAATGAGCAGTTCTTC
CDR3 protein: CASSSLWATYNEQFF